The subject of this entry is one T cell receptor (beta chain). CDR1 and CDR2 (germline): MNHNS, SASEGT. This CDR3 contains 14 residues. V lost 6 bases and J lost 0, with 11 bases in between. TCRdb keeps only in-frame clones here, not all; method: immunoSEQ multiplex PCR. In the table there are 28,000 or so clones, 85% to 90% of which are singletons. The sample belongs to a study of OX40 agonist ivuxolimab in advanced cancers. Sequenced here: CD4+ or CD8+ T cells sorted from blood, sampled in a trial of the OX40 agonist ivuxolimab. The genes are TRBV6-1 and TRBJ1-1; no definite D call. This clonotype was sampled from an adult with an advanced solid tumor such as melanoma, head and neck, liver or kidney cancer. CDR3 sequence: CASRGRYLNTEAFF. DNA of the CDR3: TGTGCCAGCAGGGGTCGATACCTGAACACTGAAGCTTTCTTT.